Described below is a single TCR beta chain sequence and its context. The data originate from a study of blood T cell repertoires in COVID-19. Measured with immunoSEQ multiplex PCR; TCRdb has only the in-frame clones, and not every one. The profile covers 300,000 or so clones, with around nine tenths appearing a single time and 1% to 1.5% taken by the ten largest. Per germline, CDR1 SGHDT and CDR2 YYEEEE. The CDR3 runs to 14 residues. V lost 2 bases and J 9 bases, leaving 12 bases between the germline ends. This receptor was identified in a man between 65 and 85 years old with acute or convalescent COVID-19. Sequenced sample: peripheral blood. The chain uses TRBV5-6 and TRBJ1-6; TRBD1 is a possible D gene (6 bases). The CDR3: CASSFLGAASPLHF. In DNA form, the CDR3 reads TGTGCCAGCAGCTTTTTGGGGGCCGCTTCACCCCTCCACTTT.